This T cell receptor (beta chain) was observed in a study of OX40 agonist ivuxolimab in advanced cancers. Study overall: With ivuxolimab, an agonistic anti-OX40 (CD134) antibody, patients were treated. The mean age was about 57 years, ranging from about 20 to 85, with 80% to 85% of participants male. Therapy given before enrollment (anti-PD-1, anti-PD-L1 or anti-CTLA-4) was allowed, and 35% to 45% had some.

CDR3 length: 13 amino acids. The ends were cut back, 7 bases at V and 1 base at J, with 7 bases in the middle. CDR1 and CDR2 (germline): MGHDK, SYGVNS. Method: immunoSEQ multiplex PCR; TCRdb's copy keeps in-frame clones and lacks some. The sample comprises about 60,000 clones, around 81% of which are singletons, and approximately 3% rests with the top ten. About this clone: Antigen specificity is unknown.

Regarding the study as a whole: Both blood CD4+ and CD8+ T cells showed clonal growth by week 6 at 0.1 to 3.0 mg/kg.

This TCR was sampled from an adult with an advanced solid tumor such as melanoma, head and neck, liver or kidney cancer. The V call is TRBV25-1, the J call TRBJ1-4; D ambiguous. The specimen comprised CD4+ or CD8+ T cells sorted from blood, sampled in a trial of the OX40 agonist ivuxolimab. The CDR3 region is CASTGVTNEKLFF. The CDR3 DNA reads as TGTGCCAGCACTGGTGTAACTAATGAAAAACTGTTTTTT.